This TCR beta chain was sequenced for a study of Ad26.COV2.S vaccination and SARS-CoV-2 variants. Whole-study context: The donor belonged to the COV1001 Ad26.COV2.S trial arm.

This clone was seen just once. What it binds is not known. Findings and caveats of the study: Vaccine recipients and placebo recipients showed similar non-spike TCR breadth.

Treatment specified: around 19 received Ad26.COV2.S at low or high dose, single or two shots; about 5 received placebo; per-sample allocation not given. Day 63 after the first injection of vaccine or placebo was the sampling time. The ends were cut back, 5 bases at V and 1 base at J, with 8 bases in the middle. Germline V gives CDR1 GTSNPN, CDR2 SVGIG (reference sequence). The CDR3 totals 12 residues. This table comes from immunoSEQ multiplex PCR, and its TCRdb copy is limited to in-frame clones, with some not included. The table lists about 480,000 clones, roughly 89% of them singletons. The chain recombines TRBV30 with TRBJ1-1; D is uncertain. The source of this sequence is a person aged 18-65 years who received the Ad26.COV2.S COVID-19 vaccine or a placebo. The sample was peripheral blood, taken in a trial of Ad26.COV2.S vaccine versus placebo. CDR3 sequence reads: CAWVHWNTEAFF. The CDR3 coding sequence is TGTGCCTGGGTACATTGGAACACTGAAGCTTTCTTT.